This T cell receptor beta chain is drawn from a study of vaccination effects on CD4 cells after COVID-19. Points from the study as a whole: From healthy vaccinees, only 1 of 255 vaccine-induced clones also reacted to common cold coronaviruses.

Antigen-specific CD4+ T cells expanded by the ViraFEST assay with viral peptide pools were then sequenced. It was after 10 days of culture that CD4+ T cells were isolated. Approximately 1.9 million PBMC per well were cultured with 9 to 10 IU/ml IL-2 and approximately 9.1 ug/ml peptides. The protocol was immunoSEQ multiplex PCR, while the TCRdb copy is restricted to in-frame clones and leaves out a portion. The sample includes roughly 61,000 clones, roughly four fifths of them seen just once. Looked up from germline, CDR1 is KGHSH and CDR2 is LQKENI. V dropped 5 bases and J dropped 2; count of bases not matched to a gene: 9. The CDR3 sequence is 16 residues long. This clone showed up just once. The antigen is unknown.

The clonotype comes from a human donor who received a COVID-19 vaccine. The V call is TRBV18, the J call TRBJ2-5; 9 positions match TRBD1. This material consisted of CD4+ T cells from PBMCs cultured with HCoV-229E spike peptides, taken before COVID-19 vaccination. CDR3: CASSSGQGSFQETQYF. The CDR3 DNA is TGTGCCAGCTCATCCGGACAGGGGAGTTTTCAAGAGACCCAGTACTTC.